This T cell receptor beta chain was identified during a study of regulatory T cells in long-lasting Graves disease. Findings of the study overall: TCR diversity was lower in persistent Graves' patients than in newly diagnosed ones.

V lost 4 bases and J 3 bases, leaving 21 bases between the germline ends. Germline V gene data show CDR1 as MNHGY and CDR2 as SVAAGI. This CDR3 comprises 17 residues. Researchers made TCR beta libraries by using iRepertoire HTBI primers and running Arm-PCR on CDR3 regions. Via MiXCR, TCRdb re-called the multiplex PCR reads, giving one row per CDR3 protein. The data hold around 460,000 distinct CDR3 sequences, with approximately 23% observed a single time. Time point described: persistent/refractory GD, antithyroid drugs over 5 years with positive TRAb. RNA extracted from PBMCs served as the sequencing template. Of note for this clonotype: Its antigen is unknown. It may be a read error: a sequence one base away is much more abundant.

The chain uses TRBV6-9 and TRBJ1-1; D unclear. Sequenced material: peripheral blood mononuclear cells (PBMCs), taken when the disease was refractory, from a patient treated with antithyroid drugs. The TCR comes from a female donor with Graves disease. The chain's CDR3 is CASSSLDEVVMDTEAFF. DNA for the CDR3: TGTGCCAGCAGTTCCTTGGACGAGGTAGTCATGGACACTGAAGCTTTCTTT.